The 8 T cell receptor beta chains given below trace back to one sample, sequenced in a study of T cells in tuberculosis. Time point defined: new active TB diagnosis, blood taken before or within 7 days of starting treatment. The table came from immunoSEQ multiplex PCR; TCRdb's copy has only in-frame clones and leaves some out. The sample lists approximately 46,000 clones, about 95% occurring once. The material sequenced was PBMCs, taken at tuberculosis diagnosis. These receptors came from an adult with tuberculosis.

CDR3 loop: CSVGQGQGQPQHF. The CDR3 region has the DNA TGCAGCGTTGGACAGGGACAAGGGCAGCCCCAGCATTTT. The chain has TRBV29-1 and TRBJ1-5; 7 nucleotides line up with TRBD1. This CDR3 has 13 amino acids. With 4 bases clipped from V and 7 bases from J, the junction kept 7 bases outside the gene matches. Germline V gene sequence: CDR1 SQVTM, CDR2 ANQGSEA.

V usage is TRBV7-9 and J usage is TRBJ2-2; TRBD1 might be the D (5 bases). This CDR3 is built from 14 residues. V was clipped by 5 bases and J by 4 bases, with 11 bases between them. Germline V gene data show CDR1 as SEHNR and CDR2 as FQNEAQ (reference sequence). The CDR3 region is CASSPRAGTGELFF. CDR3 DNA: TGTGCCAGCAGCCCCAGGGCTGGCACCGGGGAGCTGTTTTTT.

The chain uses TRBV4-2 and TRBJ2-7, with D maybe TRBD2 (5 bases). V was trimmed by 0 bases and J by 3 bases, leaving 15 bases between them. The CDR3 consists of 16 residues. CDR1 is LGHNA and CDR2 is YNFKEQ in the germline V gene. The CDR3 loop reads CASSQDPAGGGYEQYF. The CDR3 bases are TGTGCCAGCAGCCAAGACCCAGCTGGAGGAGGCTACGAGCAGTACTTC.

CDR3 protein: CASRGGSGRAVGELFF. In nucleotides, the CDR3 is TGTGCCAGCAGAGGAGGTAGCGGGAGGGCCGTCGGGGAGCTGTTTTTT. The chain couples TRBV2 to TRBJ2-2, with TRBD2 matching over 11 bases. The V gene's germline CDR1 is SNHLY and CDR2 FYNNEI. Losses at the gene ends were 6 bases for V and 7 bases for J; bases not matched to a gene: 10. The CDR3 sequence is 16 residues long. The full variable domain, rest sourced from reference TRBV2 and TRBJ2-2, is EPEVTQTPSHQVTQMGQEVILRCVPISNHLYFYWYRQILGQKVEFLVSFYNNEISEKSEIFDDQFSVERPDGSNFTLKIRSTKLEDSAMYFCASRGGSGRAVGELFFGEGSRLTVL.

This chain connects TRBV18 to TRBJ1-5, with 9 bases identical to TRBD1. V was clipped by 6 bases and J by 3 bases; unmatched bases: 6. This CDR3 is built from 15 residues. CDR1 is KGHSH, CDR2 LQKENI, per germline. This chain's CDR3 is CASSPGTGSNQPQHF. CDR3 in DNA: TGTGCCAGCTCCCCCGGGACAGGGTCCAATCAGCCCCAGCATTTT. Full variable domain (rest looked up from reference TRBV18 and TRBJ1-5): NAGVMQNPRHLVRRRGQEARLRCSPMKGHSHVYWYRQLPEEGLKFMVYLQKENIIDESGMPKERFSAEFPKEGPSILRIQQVVRGDSAAYFCASSPGTGSNQPQHFGDGTRLSIL.

This clone was counted between two and nine times. The V gene is TRBV4-2, the J gene TRBJ2-3; 7 nucleotides line up with TRBD2. Germline V gene sequence: CDR1 LGHNA, CDR2 YNFKEQ. The CDR3 runs 16 residues. Unmatched junction bases numbered 8, after V lost 2 bases and J lost 3 bases. The CDR3 reads CASSQTTVGGTDTQYF. CDR3 in DNA: TGTGCCAGCAGCCAAACCACGGTGGGGGGGACAGATACGCAGTATTTT.

The chain recombines TRBV28 with TRBJ1-2, with 10 bases identical to TRBD1. V lost 3 bases, J lost 8 bases, and 9 bases stayed unmatched. The CDR3 totals 15 residues. Germline V gene lookup returns CDR1 MDHEN and CDR2 SYDVKM. The CDR3 sequence is CASSFRDRGTGGYTF. The CDR3 coding sequence is TGTGCCAGCAGTTTCCGGGACAGGGGAACGGGCGGCTACACCTTC.

The chain uses TRBV6-1 and TRBJ2-1; 11 nucleotides align to TRBD2. CDR1 is MNHNS, CDR2 SASEGT, per germline. V lost 7 bases to trimming and J lost 7 bases; unmatched junction nucleotides: 9. This CDR3 comprises 15 residues. CDR3 region: CASTPGGLAENEQFF. The CDR3 DNA is TGTGCCAGCACCCCCGGGGGACTAGCGGAGAATGAGCAGTTCTTC.